The source of this T cell receptor (beta chain) is a study of blood T cell repertoires in COVID-19 (dated by TCRdb to 2020 to 2021). At the level of the whole study: Samples covering the acute and convalescent phases of COVID-19 were provided by collaborators in the United States, Italy and Spain. The samples were drawn from the first 160 participants of the ongoing ImmuneRACE study and from 950 to 1,500 subjects provided by 6 global collaborators. The material from the prospective study consisted of cDNA or gDNA derived from T cells, B-cell-depleted T cells, or PBMCs. The repertoires were released in a freely available public database meant as a resource for research on the immune response to SARS-CoV-2. The dataset comprised deeply sampled blood TCRbeta repertoires from subjects exposed to, actively infected with, or recovered from COVID-19. Where available, HLA class I and class II types were obtained from metadata supplied by the sample provider rather than from assay-based typing. Sample metadata almost always included a de-identified subject ID, COVID-19 status, age in years and sex. What the research found in general, with its limitations: The amount of clinical and demographic metadata varied by source and participant and was provided uncurated.

Whole blood was collected in K2EDTA tubes by collaborating institutions according to the institutions' own protocols. For TCRbeta analysis, collaborators shipped samples as frozen whole blood, isolated PBMCs, or DNA extracted from either of those sample types. TCRbeta CDR3 regions were amplified from genomic DNA by means of the immunoSEQ Assay, a bias-controlled multiplex PCR. In the paper's pipeline: Within the assay, amplification of reference gene primers was used to estimate how many nucleated cells each sample contained. Sequence reads were collapsed and filtered to measure the absolute abundance of every unique TCRbeta CDR3 rearrangement. For each sample, productive Simpson clonality was calculated by taking the square root of Simpson's diversity index across productive rearrangements. TCRdb provides this immuneACCESS table in a form limited to in-frame rearrangements. Some clones are lacking; in checked studies, under half of them reflect an unresolved V gene, and why the rest are absent is not known. From that table come the V and J calls and clone size; the DNA was used to work out D and trimming. The sample profile shows about 310,000 clones; roughly nine tenths of them were found once. The top ten clones comprise more than 2% of the sample.

This clone was seen only a few times. Its antigen remains unidentified. Nothing much larger sits one base from this clone, and base qualities are not available. Reading from cysteine to phenylalanine, the CDR3 counts 15 amino acids. Of all the DNA, just the CDR3 is kept, 45 bases in frame from base 1. Sequences MNHEY (CDR1) and SMNVEV (CDR2) are obtained from the germline V gene (reference sequence). Compared with germline, V lacks 5 bases and J lacks 6 bases; bases without a gene match: 4. The sequence is built from TRBV27 and TRBJ2-1; the central 13 bases match TRBD2. The sequence was collected from a young man with active or convalescent COVID-19. The sample consisted of peripheral blood. CDR3 region: CASSPGTSGTNEQFF. The base sequence is TGTGCCAGCAGTCCCGGGACTAGCGGGACCAATGAGCAGTTCTTC.